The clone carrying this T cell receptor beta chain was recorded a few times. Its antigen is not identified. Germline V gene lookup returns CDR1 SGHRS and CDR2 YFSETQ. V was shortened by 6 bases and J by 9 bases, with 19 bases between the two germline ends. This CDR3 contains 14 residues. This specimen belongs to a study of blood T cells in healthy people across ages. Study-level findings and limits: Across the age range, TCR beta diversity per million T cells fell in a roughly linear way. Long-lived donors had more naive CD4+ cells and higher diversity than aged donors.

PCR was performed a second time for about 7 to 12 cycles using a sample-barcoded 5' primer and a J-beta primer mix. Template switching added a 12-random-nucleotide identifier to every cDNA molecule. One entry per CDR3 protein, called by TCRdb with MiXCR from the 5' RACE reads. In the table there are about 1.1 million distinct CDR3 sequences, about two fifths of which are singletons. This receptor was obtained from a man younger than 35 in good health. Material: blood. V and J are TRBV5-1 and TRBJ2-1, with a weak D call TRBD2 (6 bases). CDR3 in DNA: TGCGCCAGCACTCTGGGGGGTTTACGCGGTGAGCAGTTCTTC. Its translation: CASTLGGLRGEQFF.